Below, 8 T cell receptor beta chains from the same sample are listed, as sequenced in a study of OX40 agonist ivuxolimab in advanced cancers. Using immunoSEQ multiplex PCR, the repertoire was profiled, and TCRdb retains in-frame clones only, with some absent. The sample contains about 69,000 clones, about 83% of which appear only once. The sample here was CD4+ or CD8+ T cells sorted from blood, taken in a trial of the OX40 agonist ivuxolimab. The receptors were gathered from an adult with an advanced solid tumor such as melanoma, head and neck, liver or kidney cancer.

The genes are TRBV29-1 and TRBJ1-4; 7 bases fit TRBD1. CDR1 and CDR2 from the germline V gene are SQVTM and ANQGSEA. CDR3 length: 13 amino acids. Trimming removed 6 bases from V and 4 bases from J; junction bases left unmatched: 5. The chain's CDR3 is CSVAGTDNEKLFF. CDR3 coding DNA: TGCAGCGTGGCCGGGACAGATAATGAAAAACTGTTTTTT. Based on the CDR3 plus reference TRBV29-1 and TRBJ1-4, the full variable domain is SAVISQKPSRDICQRGTSLTIQCQVDSQVTMMFWYRQQPGQSLTLIATANQGSEATYESGFVIDKFPISRPNLTFSTLTVSNMSPEDSSIYLCSVAGTDNEKLFFGSGTQLSVL.

The chain employs TRBV27 and TRBJ1-2, with 10 bases that match TRBD1. This CDR3 has 15 amino acids. Per the germline V gene, CDR1 is MNHEY and CDR2 is SMNVEV (reference sequence). The V gene end was trimmed by 5 bases and the J gene end by 6 bases; junction bases not matched to a gene: 9. CDR3 amino acids: CASSPSGQGRHGYTF. CDR3 bases: TGTGCCAGCAGTCCGTCGGGACAGGGGAGGCATGGCTACACCTTC.

This clone came up once. The chain recombines TRBV14 with TRBJ1-1, with TRBD1 identical over 7 bases. J lost 4 bases, V lost 4 bases, and 3 bases had no gene match. There are 13 residues in the CDR3. CDR1 and CDR2 (germline): SGHDN, FVKESK. The CDR3 is CASSPRTGTEAFF. In DNA form, the CDR3 reads TGTGCCAGCAGCCCCCGGACAGGCACTGAAGCTTTCTTT.

The chain joins TRBV6-5 to TRBJ2-1; TRBD2 matches 14 bases. Germline lookup yields CDR1 MNHEY and CDR2 SVGAGI. There are 15 residues in the CDR3. V lost 5 bases to trimming and J lost 11 bases; unmatched junction nucleotides: 8. This CDR3 is CASSLGLAGGRKQFF. The CDR3 DNA reads as TGTGCCAGCAGTCTTGGACTAGCGGGAGGTCGAAAGCAGTTCTTC.

The chain employs TRBV5-1 and TRBJ2-7; a weak D match, TRBD1 (6 bases). The CDR3 covers 14 residues. Trimming took off 4 bases at V and 1 base at J, with 12 bases between the two ends. Germline V gene data show CDR1 as SGHRS and CDR2 as YFSETQ. The CDR3 spells CASSPGHGSYEQYF. For the CDR3, the DNA is TGCGCCAGCAGCCCGGGACACGGATCCTACGAGCAGTACTTC.

This clone was recorded only once. CDR3 nucleotides: TGTGCCAGCAGTCCCATTGGACGCAGGGGCCAAGAGACCCAGTACTTC. Protein product: CASSPIGRRGQETQYF. The rearrangement uses TRBV28 and TRBJ2-5; TRBD1 might be the D (6 bases). CDR3 length: 16 residues. Germline lookup yields CDR1 MDHEN and CDR2 SYDVKM. V lost 5 bases, J lost 1 base, and 17 bases lay in between.

The chain uses TRBV4-2 and TRBJ2-2; D unclear. Looked up from germline, CDR1 is LGHNA and CDR2 is YNFKEQ. CDR3 size: 15 residues. The V end lost 2 bases, the J end lost 3 bases, and 10 bases lay between the germline ends. The CDR3 DNA sequence: TGTGCCAGCAGCCAATTAGAACTCCACACCGGGGAGCTGTTTTTT. It specifies CASSQLELHTGELFF.

This clone turned up a few times. V gene TRBV2 combines with J gene TRBJ2-7; D unclear. This CDR3 is built from 15 residues. The germline V gene has CDR1 SNHLY and CDR2 FYNNEI. V was clipped by 1 base and J by 0 bases, with 10 bases between them. This CDR3 reads CASSEVHVSSYEQYF. The CDR3 nucleotides read TGTGCCAGCAGTGAAGTCCACGTGAGCTCCTACGAGCAGTACTTC.